This TCR beta chain was found in a study of vaccination effects on CD4 cells after COVID-19. About the research overall: Relative to the second dose, post-vaccine samples were obtained a median of 72 days later.

Points on this clone: The antigen is unknown.

Profiled with immunoSEQ multiplex PCR; TCRdb holds only in-frame clones, not every one. Of about 46,000 clones listed, nearly 75% were seen once; the top ten hold less than 15%. General study results and limits: After vaccination of healthy people, only 1 of 255 vaccine-induced clones cross-reacted with common cold coronaviruses.

Sequencing in the ViraFEST assay came after antigen-specific CD4+ T cells had been expanded with viral peptide pools, which were used to stimulate PBMC. With more than 9 days of culture completed, CD4+ T cells were isolated. Everyone in the study got two shots of either the BNT162b2 or mRNA-1273 vaccine. V shed 7 bases and J 1 base; nucleotides not matched to a gene: 4. The CDR3 has 14 amino acids. Germline values: CDR1 MNHEY, CDR2 SMNVEV (reference sequence). This clonotype originated in a human donor who received a COVID-19 vaccine. The chain uses TRBV27 and TRBJ2-3; 8 bases agree with TRBD2. The sequencing used CD4+ T cells from PBMCs cultured with HCoV-OC43 spike peptides, collected after COVID-19 vaccination. The subset denotes: HCoV-OC43 spike overlapping peptide pool stimulation. The CDR3 sequence is CASMSLAGTDTQYF. The CDR3 nucleotides read TGTGCCAGCATGTCACTAGCGGGCACAGATACGCAGTATTTT.